This is a list of T cell receptor beta chains from one sample in a study of PD-L1 blockade in urothelial cancer. The data were produced by immunoSEQ multiplex PCR, yet TCRdb's version contains in-frame clones alone and is incomplete. The profile covers approximately 51,000 clones, with 70% to 90% appearing a single time and about 20% taken by the ten largest. Sequences were derived from PBMCs, sampled around atezolizumab (anti-PD-L1) treatment. The receptors originated from a man aged 60 to 75 with urothelial cancer. Each CDR3 is given with its conserved first and last residue. Fields, in order: clone size, D gene, V gene, J gene, CDR3 protein, CDR3 DNA. A D gene is named only where the DNA matches it firmly. Size is omitted from some rows. Given values are once, few, many or a class for expanded clones.

>few|NA|TRBV6-1|TRBJ1-5
CASSELLQPQHF
TGTGCCAGCAGTGAATTACTGCAGCCCCAGCATTTT
>NA|NA|TRBV30|TRBJ2-5
CALSGNQETQYF
TGTGCCCTCTCCGGGAACCAAGAGACCCAGTACTTC
>NA|NA|TRBV5-4|TRBJ1-3
CASSLARNSGNTIYF
TGTGCCAGCAGCTTGGCCAGGAACTCTGGAAACACCATATATTTT
>NA|TRBD1|TRBV19|TRBJ1-6
CASRQGTSSPLHF
TGTGCCAGCCGACAGGGGACCTCCTCACCCCTCCACTTT
>NA|TRBD2|TRBV5-1|TRBJ2-1
CASSTSGGLEQFF
TGCGCCAGCAGTACTAGCGGGGGCTTGGAGCAGTTCTTC
>NA|NA|TRBV4-1|TRBJ2-7
CASSQGPSAPYEQYF
TGCGCCAGCAGCCAAGGCCCGAGTGCGCCCTACGAGCAGTACTTC
>once|TRBD2|TRBV6-4|TRBJ2-1
CASSDSLSGRSEQFF
TGTGCCAGCAGTGACAGCCTTAGCGGGAGAAGTGAGCAGTTCTTC
>NA|NA|TRBV19|TRBJ1-1
CASSIGTGGAYAEAFF
TGTGCCAGTAGTATAGGGACCGGCGGGGCGTACGCTGAAGCTTTCTTT
>NA|NA|TRBV7-3|TRBJ2-1
CASGGGANEQFF
TGTGCCAGCGGCGGCGGGGCAAATGAGCAGTTCTTC
>NA|TRBD1|TRBV28|TRBJ2-3
CASSFIQTGFTDTQYF
TGTGCCAGCAGTTTCATACAGACAGGGTTCACAGATACGCAGTATTTT
>NA|NA|TRBV6-5|TRBJ2-7
CASSYPGKGAYEQYF
TGTGCCAGCAGTTACCCGGGGAAGGGGGCCTACGAGCAGTACTTC
>few|TRBD2|TRBV2|TRBJ2-2
CASSVSAGRITGELFF
TGTGCCAGCAGTGTGTCAGCGGGGAGGATTACCGGGGAGCTGTTTTTT
>NA|NA|TRBV9|TRBJ1-2
CASSVGWGDGYTF
TGTGCCAGCAGCGTAGGGTGGGGGGATGGCTACACCTTC
>NA|NA|TRBV27|TRBJ1-1
CASSKRNTEAFF
TGTGCCAGCTCTAAAAGGAACACTGAAGCTTTCTTT
>NA|NA|TRBV5-1|TRBJ2-5
CASSASGAVQETQYF
TGCGCCAGCAGCGCTTCGGGAGCGGTCCAAGAGACCCAGTACTTC
>NA|NA|TRBV11-1|TRBJ2-7
CASSPGPAQYF
TGTGCCAGCAGCCCAGGGCCGGCGCAGTACTTC
>NA|TRBD1|TRBV6-6|TRBJ1-1
CASSPRTGLNTEAFF
TGTGCCAGCAGTCCCAGGACAGGCTTGAACACTGAAGCTTTCTTT
>once|TRBD1|TRBV6-1|TRBJ2-7
CASSVQGALAYEQYF
TGTGCCAGCAGTGTACAGGGGGCACTCGCCTACGAGCAGTACTTC
>NA|TRBD2|TRBV4-2|TRBJ2-2
CASSQGIGGTGELFF
TGTGCCAGCAGCCAAGGAATCGGGGGGACCGGGGAGCTGTTTTTT
>NA|NA|TRBV15|TRBJ1-2
CATSRPTGTSGYGYTF
TGTGCCACCAGCCGCCCCACGGGGACTTCGGGCTATGGCTACACCTTC
>NA|NA|TRBV19|TRBJ1-6
CASRPGNYNSPLHF
TGTGCCAGTAGGCCTGGCAACTATAATTCACCCCTCCACTTT
>few|NA|TRBV6-5|TRBJ1-6
CASSETGNSPLHF
TGTGCCAGCAGTGAAACGGGAAATTCACCCCTCCACTTT
>NA|NA|TRBV5-6|TRBJ2-5
CASSSWGRFGETQYF
TGTGCCAGCAGCTCCTGGGGGCGATTTGGGGAGACCCAGTACTTC
>NA|TRBD2|TRBV14|TRBJ2-5
CASSASGGAARTQYF
TGTGCCAGCAGCGCAAGCGGGGGGGCAGCGCGGACCCAGTACTTC
>NA|TRBD2|TRBV18|TRBJ2-1
CASSPSPGGYNEQFF
TGTGCCAGCTCACCATCTCCGGGGGGTTACAATGAGCAGTTCTTC
>NA|TRBD1|TRBV6-6|TRBJ1-4
CASSIRQGANEKLFF
TGTGCCAGCAGTATAAGACAGGGGGCGAATGAAAAACTGTTTTTT
>NA|NA|TRBV7-9|TRBJ1-5
CASSPDSRIGQPQHF
TGTGCCAGCAGCCCGGACAGCCGGATCGGTCAGCCCCAGCATTTT
>once|TRBD2|TRBV14|TRBJ2-4
CASSQRLSGGAKNIQYF
TGTGCCAGCAGCCAACGGCTTAGCGGGGGAGCCAAAAACATTCAGTACTTC
>NA|NA|TRBV30|TRBJ1-3
CAWSLTGGRNTIYF
TGTGCCTGGAGCCTGACTGGTGGAAGAAACACCATATATTTT
>NA|NA|TRBV2|TRBJ1-2
CASERGGLYGYTF
TGTGCCAGTGAAAGGGGGGGGCTCTATGGCTACACCTTC
>NA|NA|TRBV7-8|TRBJ2-7
CASSYFDTSSYEQYF
TGTGCCAGCAGCTATTTTGACACGAGCTCCTACGAGCAGTACTTC
>NA|NA|TRBV5-1|TRBJ1-2
CASSLDSLYGYTF
TGCGCCAGCAGCCTGGACAGTCTCTATGGCTACACCTTC
>NA|NA|TRBV5-4|TRBJ2-7
CASSAASTGFSYEQYF
TGTGCCAGCAGCGCGGCCTCGACAGGCTTCTCCTACGAGCAGTACTTC
>once|TRBD1|TRBV30|TRBJ2-6
CAWSGEWRQGAFGANVLTF
TGTGCCTGGAGTGGAGAATGGAGACAGGGGGCATTCGGGGCCAACGTCCTGACTTTC
>few|TRBD1|TRBV5-4|TRBJ1-2
CASSQETGLSGYTF
TGTGCCAGCAGTCAAGAGACAGGGCTTAGTGGCTACACCTTC
>NA|NA|TRBV5-1|TRBJ2-2
CASSLDRRELFF
TGCGCCAGCAGCTTGGATAGAAGGGAGCTGTTTTTT
>NA|NA|TRBV7-9|TRBJ1-1
CASSAVGNTEAFF
TGTGCCAGCAGCGCGGTGGGGAACACTGAAGCTTTCTTT
>once|TRBD2|TRBV10-2|TRBJ2-1
CASSDLAGGPGNEQFF
TGCGCCAGCAGTGATCTAGCGGGGGGGCCGGGAAATGAGCAGTTCTTC
>NA|TRBD1|TRBV18|TRBJ2-2
CASSPQDRGVAGELFF
TGTGCCAGCTCACCGCAGGACAGGGGAGTAGCCGGGGAGCTGTTTTTT
>NA|TRBD1|TRBV9|TRBJ1-2
CASSLGTGGADGYTF
TGTGCCAGCAGCCTGGGAACAGGGGGCGCGGATGGCTACACCTTC
>NA|NA|TRBV7-9|TRBJ1-1
CAVHPRVPLDLNTEAFF
TGTGCCGTCCACCCTCGGGTCCCTCTTGACTTGAACACTGAAGCTTTCTTT
>NA|NA|TRBV30|TRBJ2-3
CAWSRTDTQYF
TGTGCCTGGAGCCGGACAGATACGCAGTATTTT
>NA|TRBD1|TRBV2|TRBJ1-2
CASSSRGTGSSNYGYTF
TGTGCCAGCAGCTCAAGGGGGACAGGCTCGTCTAACTATGGCTACACCTTC
>NA|TRBD1|TRBV30|TRBJ1-3
CAWSPRTGKVYGNTIYF
TGTGCCTGGAGTCCTCGGACAGGGAAAGTATATGGAAACACCATATATTTT
>NA|TRBD1|TRBV30|TRBJ1-2
CAWSDLGGTGLDGYTF
TGTGCCTGGAGTGACCTGGGGGGGACAGGGTTGGATGGCTACACCTTC
>NA|TRBD2|TRBV13|TRBJ2-7
CASSSTGTSGKESYEQYF
TGTGCCAGCAGCTCTACCGGGACTAGCGGGAAGGAGTCCTACGAGCAGTACTTC
>NA|NA|TRBV11-3|TRBJ2-1
CASSSLRGEQFF
TGTGCCAGCAGCTCCCTTAGGGGTGAGCAGTTCTTC
>NA|TRBD1|TRBV18|TRBJ2-5
CASSRTGGQETQYF
TGTGCCAGCTCACGGACAGGGGGCCAAGAGACCCAGTACTTC
>NA|NA|TRBV7-6|TRBJ2-7
CASSLGTSSEQYF
TGTGCCAGCAGCTTAGGTACTAGTTCCGAGCAGTACTTC
>NA|TRBD1|TRBV19|TRBJ2-5
CASKDTGVEETQYF
TGTGCCAGTAAGGATACAGGGGTTGAGGAGACCCAGTACTTC
>few|TRBD1|TRBV7-2|TRBJ1-5
CASSPDRVQPQHF
TGTGCCAGCAGCCCGGACAGGGTTCAGCCCCAGCATTTT
>NA|NA|TRBV4-2|TRBJ1-3
CASSQVGTGGNTIYF
TGTGCCAGCAGCCAAGTGGGGACTGGTGGAAACACCATATATTTT
>NA|TRBD2|TRBV5-1|TRBJ2-1
CASSLELAGYNEQFF
TGCGCCAGCAGCTTGGAGCTAGCGGGGTACAATGAGCAGTTCTTC